A single sample gave rise to the 9 T cell receptor beta chains below, sequenced in a study of T-cell reconstitution after alpha-beta-depleted transplantation in children. Unique molecular identifiers were used in preparing the TCRbeta library. TCRdb reprocessed the PCR reads with MiXCR, giving one entry per CDR3 protein. The top ten hold around two fifths of the sample, which has hundreds of thousands of distinct CDR3 sequences, 17% seen once. Sample: PBMCs, mostly from graft donor cells, taken 360 days after TCRalphabeta/CD19-depleted stem cell transplant. The receptors shown here come from a male patient between 2 and 15 years old who had a stem cell transplant for acute lymphoblastic leukemia, so the T cells may come from the graft donor.

In its sample, this clonotype was seen a few times. The CDR3: CASKGDSYEQYF. The CDR3 DNA follows: TGTGCCAGTAAAGGGGACTCCTACGAGCAGTACTTC. The rearrangement uses TRBV21-1 and TRBJ2-7. TRBV21-1 is an annotated pseudogene. This CDR3 has 12 residues.

This clonotype was detected only a few times. The chain carries TRBV4-3 and TRBJ1-4; perhaps TRBD1 as D (6 bases). The CDR3 length is 13 residues. V was shortened by 4 bases and J by 8 bases, with 11 bases between the two germline ends. Germline V gene data show CDR1 as LGHNA and CDR2 as YSLEER. Written as DNA, the CDR3 is TGCGCCAGCAGCCCCCTCAGGGGCGAAAAACTGTTTTTT. Its translation: CASSPLRGEKLFF.

The sample holds a few counts of this clonotype. The chain has TRBV10-3 and TRBJ2-3; no clear D gene. The V and J ends lost 10 bases and 1 base respectively, with 6 bases between them. CDR1 ENHRY and CDR2 SYGVKD come from the germline V gene. This CDR3 spans 11 amino acids. The CDR3, as DNA: TGTGCCACCAAAGGCACAGATACGCAGTATTTT. Its translation: CATKGTDTQYF.

This clonotype was counted at least ten times. The J gene is TRBJ1-1, the V gene TRBV29-1; D is ambiguous. CDR1 is SQVTM, CDR2 ANQGSEA, per germline. V was cut by 6 bases and J by 0 bases, with 20 bases left in between. This CDR3 comprises 16 residues. This CDR3 is CSVLRLGKNMNTEAFF. For the CDR3, the DNA is TGCAGCGTCCTTCGTTTAGGGAAGAACATGAACACTGAAGCTTTCTTT.

The chain links TRBV5-1 to TRBJ2-2, with D tentatively TRBD1 (5 bases). CDR3 size: 16 residues. Germline CDR1 is SGHRS and CDR2 is YFSETQ. V was trimmed by 0 bases and J by 5 bases, leaving 14 bases between them. CDR3 loop: CASSLVGHLTTGELFF. CDR3 coding DNA: TGCGCCAGCAGCTTGGTTGGACACCTAACAACCGGGGAGCTGTTTTTT.

The chain recombines TRBV12-3 or TRBV12-4 with TRBJ2-4, with a tentative D call TRBD2 (5 bases). CDR3 length: 15 amino acids. V dropped 6 bases and J dropped 0 bases, with 12 bases sitting between them. In nucleotides, the CDR3 is TGTGCCAGCAGCCCCCGGGGATTAGCCAAAAACATTCAGTACTTC. Protein: CASSPRGLAKNIQYF.

There are a few counts of this clonotype. The chain recombines TRBV6-5 with TRBJ1-5; a weak D match, TRBD1 (5 bases). Germline loops: CDR1 MNHEY, CDR2 SVGAGI. With 0 bases removed from V and 4 bases from J, the gap between germline ends came to 10 bases. The CDR3 has 15 residues. The CDR3 sequence: CASSYSHGGNQPQHF. Here the CDR3 DNA reads TGTGCCAGCAGTTACTCGCACGGGGGGAATCAGCCCCAGCATTTT.

This clonotype came up many times. The rearrangement joins TRBV20-1 to TRBJ1-5, with TRBD1 as a possible D gene (5 bases). The germline V and J ends were trimmed by 3 bases and 9 bases, with 18 bases remaining between them. This CDR3 has 14 residues. Germline CDR1 reads DFQATT; CDR2 reads SNEGSKA (reference sequence). DNA of the CDR3: TGCAGTGCTAGGCAGCAGGGCCCTCTGGGGCCCCAGCATTTT. Its protein is CSARQQGPLGPQHF.

The CDR3: CSVRSKGAHEQYF. The CDR3 nucleotides are TGCAGCGTTAGGAGTAAAGGGGCTCACGAGCAGTACTTC. V usage is TRBV29-1 and J usage is TRBJ2-7, with D possibly TRBD1 on 5 matching bases. Germline V gives CDR1 SQVTM, CDR2 ANQGSEA. CDR3 size: 13 residues. The V end was cut by 5 bases, the J end by 5 bases, with 16 bases between.